These 3 T cell receptor beta chains originate from one sample sequenced in a study of OX40 agonist ivuxolimab in advanced cancers. Libraries were built with the immunoSEQ multiplex PCR assay. TCRdb provides this immuneACCESS table in a form limited to in-frame rearrangements. Some clones are lacking; in checked studies, under half of them reflect an unresolved V gene, and why the rest are absent is not known. The sample yields tens of thousands of clones; approximately 92% were counted once. The ten top clones hold roughly a tenth of the sample. Sequenced material: CD4+ or CD8+ T cells sorted from blood, taken in a trial of the OX40 agonist ivuxolimab. The receptors were gathered from an adult with an advanced solid tumor such as melanoma, head and neck, liver or kidney cancer.

The gene calls are TRBV5-6 and TRBJ2-5; D may match TRBD1 or TRBD2 (6 bases each). The CDR3 runs to 17 residues. Germline values: CDR1 SGHDT, CDR2 YYEEEE. With 0 bases removed from V and 4 bases from J, the gap between germline ends came to 19 bases. For the CDR3, the DNA is TGTGCCAGCAGCTTGGAGGGGTTTCAGGGGCGGGGAGAGACCCAGTACTTC. This gives the protein CASSLEGFQGRGETQYF.

The V call is TRBV19, the J call TRBJ2-2; D possibly corresponds to TRBD2 (5 bases). The CDR3 is made up of 13 amino acids. V lost 5 bases to trimming and J lost 6 bases, with 10 bases between them. CDR1 LNHDA and CDR2 SQIVND come from the germline V gene (reference sequence). The CDR3 loop reads CASSFGVPGELFF. The CDR3 DNA reads as TGTGCCAGTAGTTTCGGGGTCCCCGGGGAGCTGTTTTTT.

This clone was counted once. The junction does not match germline at one end; this may be a read error. Other DNA sequences in the sample encode the same CDR3. The chain links TRBV10-2 to TRBJ1-2, with D perhaps matching TRBD1 (5 bases). The CDR3 runs 15 residues. Germline-derived CDR1 and CDR2 are WSHSY and SAAADI. The CDR3 here is CASSESDEGNYGYTF. The CDR3 nucleotides are TGCGCCAGCAGTGAGTCTGATGAGGGGAACTATGGTTACACCTTC.